The entry that follows covers one T cell receptor beta chain sequence. Germline CDR1 and CDR2: ENHRY and SYGVKD. The V and J ends lost 4 bases and 2 bases, in that order; junction bases with no gene match: 3. There are 14 residues in the CDR3. These data belong to a study of blood T cell repertoires in COVID-19. Across the study: Sites across the United States, Italy and Spain contributed samples from acute and convalescent COVID-19. T cells, B-cell-depleted T cells, or PBMCs provided the cDNA or gDNA that served as material.

Authors' methods: The assay estimated nucleated cells by amplifying reference gene primers. Some clones are missing from TCRdb's copy, which holds only in-frame ones; the method was immunoSEQ multiplex PCR. The V and J calls and clone size were taken over from that table, and D and trimming were inferred from the DNA. This sample carries around 50,000 clones, around 82% of them seen once, and the ten largest clones take more than 8%. Material: peripheral blood. The V and J genes are TRBV10-3 and TRBJ2-5, with 8 bases identical to TRBD1. This clonotype originated in a woman of 80 years or more with acute or convalescent COVID-19. The CDR3 DNA follows: TGTGCCATCAGTGGAGGACAGGGACAAGAGACCCAGTACTTC. It translates to CAISGGQGQETQYF.